This T cell receptor (beta chain) was obtained from a study of regulatory T cells in long-lasting Graves disease. CDR3-region Arm-PCR and iRepertoire HTBI primers produced the TCR beta libraries. TCRdb fed the multiplex PCR reads into MiXCR, producing one record per CDR3 protein. The data contain 620,000 or so distinct CDR3 sequences, 16% of them singletons. Time point reported: newly diagnosed GD, antithyroid drugs for less than 3 months. RNA from PBMCs was the source of the TCR library. Trimming took 5 bases from V and 8 from J; bases not matched to a gene: 22. Germline CDR1 SGHNT, CDR2 YYREEE (reference sequence). The CDR3 runs 18 residues. This clonotype was observed a few times. The data also belong to a second study, concerning T cells in Graves' hyperthyroidism and ophthalmopathy.

This chain joins TRBV5-4 and TRBJ2-1; 7 nucleotides align to TRBD2. The specimen comprised peripheral blood mononuclear cells (PBMCs), sampled at new diagnosis, from a patient treated with antithyroid drugs. The receptor was derived from a woman aged 25-40 years with Graves disease. The CDR3 here is CASSVRGSGRETEDEQFF. The CDR3 region has the DNA TGTGCCAGCAGTGTACGAGGCTCCGGGCGGGAGACGGAAGATGAGCAGTTCTTC.